These 11 T cell receptor beta chains were all obtained from the same sample, sequenced in a study of glioma-infiltrating T cells after dendritic cell vaccination. Libraries were prepared by immunoSEQ multiplex PCR; TCRdb keeps only in-frame clonotypes and omits some of them. The sample lists fewer than 100,000 clones, more than 75% seen once, with around 14% in the top ten. The specimen was blood, collected before dendritic cell vaccination. Source of these receptors: a human donor with glioblastoma.

V gene TRBV25-1 combines with J gene TRBJ2-3; 8 bases map to TRBD2. The CDR3 is 15 residues long. Germline trimming cut 3 bases from V and 1 base from J; bases unmatched to any gene: 3. Germline CDR1 and CDR2: MGHDK and SYGVNS. The CDR3 protein is CASSDAGGGTDTQYF. The CDR3 DNA sequence: TGTGCCAGCAGTGATGCGGGGGGCGGCACAGATACGCAGTATTTT.

This sequence joins TRBV27 and TRBJ2-5; TRBD2 agrees at 7 bases. V lost 0 bases to trimming and J lost 5 bases; unmatched junction nucleotides: 15. In germline, CDR1 is MNHEY, CDR2 SMNVEV (reference sequence). The CDR3 consists of 18 residues. The CDR3 DNA sequence: TGTGCCAGCAGTTTATCGTTCAACGCAGGGCGGGAGTGGGAGACCCAGTACTTC. Translated: CASSLSFNAGREWETQYF.

This clone showed up just once. The V gene is TRBV10-1, the J gene TRBJ2-2; possibly TRBD1 for D (5 bases). Trimming took off 5 bases at V and 4 bases at J, with 17 bases between the two ends. Germline assignment: CDR1 WNHNN and CDR2 SYGVQD (reference sequence). This CDR3 has 16 residues. The CDR3 spells CASSNSQEPRTGELFF. In DNA form, the CDR3 reads TGCGCCAGCAGTAACTCACAGGAGCCGCGCACCGGGGAGCTGTTTTTT.

The V and J genes are TRBV4-3 and TRBJ2-3; unclear D gene. CDR1 LGHNA and CDR2 YSLEER come from the germline V gene. V was shortened by 2 bases and J by 0 bases, with 6 bases between the two germline ends. The CDR3 consists of 14 residues. The CDR3 reads CASSQYGSTDTQYF. The CDR3 bases are TGCGCCAGCAGCCAATACGGTAGCACAGATACGCAGTATTTT.

J is TRBJ2-2 and V is TRBV28, with 9 bases fitting TRBD1. V was pared by 6 bases and J by 0 bases, with 14 bases of the junction left unmatched. This CDR3 spans 19 amino acids. The germline V gene has CDR1 MDHEN and CDR2 SYDVKM. The CDR3 DNA sequence: TGTGCCAGCAGCGCCGGGACAGGGTATCGGTACACGAACACCGGGGAGCTGTTTTTT. Its translation: CASSAGTGYRYTNTGELFF.

This chain joins TRBV5-1 and TRBJ1-1; TRBD1 matches 7 bases. The germline V gene has CDR1 SGHRS and CDR2 YFSETQ. Trimming removed 3 bases from V and 6 bases from J; junction bases left unmatched: 8. This CDR3 has 14 amino acids. This CDR3 is CASSSRGRFAEAFF. In DNA, the CDR3 is TGCGCCAGCAGCTCCAGGGGGAGGTTTGCTGAAGCTTTCTTT.

The rearrangement uses TRBV27 and TRBJ1-5; D not certain. Germline values: CDR1 MNHEY, CDR2 SMNVEV (reference sequence). The CDR3 runs to 17 residues. The ends were cut back, 0 bases at V and 3 bases at J, with 15 bases in the middle. The CDR3 DNA reads TGTGCCAGCAGTTTATCGGGCCCGGGGATCTTCAATCAGCCCCAGCATTTT. Protein sequence: CASSLSGPGIFNQPQHF.

The chain uses TRBV6-5 and TRBJ2-2, with D perhaps matching TRBD1 (6 bases). V lost 9 bases and J lost 5, with 16 bases in between. The germline V gene encodes CDR1 MNHEY and CDR2 SVGAGI. The CDR3 consists of 14 residues. The CDR3 DNA sequence: TGTGCCAGTAATACAGGGTTAAGGACCGGGGAGCTGTTTTTT. Protein: CASNTGLRTGELFF.

This chain links TRBV2 with TRBJ2-1; the match to TRBD1 covers 8 bases. Germline CDR1 reads SNHLY; CDR2 reads FYNNEI. This CDR3 comprises 15 residues. Trimming cost V 3 bases and J 7 bases; bases outside gene matches: 8. The CDR3 reads CASSEGRGPVNEQFF. The CDR3 bases are TGTGCCAGCAGTGAGGGCAGGGGGCCCGTGAATGAGCAGTTCTTC. Using reference TRBV2 and TRBJ2-1 for the parts outside the CDR3, the full variable domain is EPEVTQTPSHQVTQMGQEVILRCVPISNHLYFYWYRQILGQKVEFLVSFYNNEISEKSEIFDDQFSVERPDGSNFTLKIRSTKLEDSAMYFCASSEGRGPVNEQFFGPGTRLTVL.

The rearrangement links TRBV2 to TRBJ2-5, with TRBD2 identical over 11 bases. Germline V gene data show CDR1 as SNHLY and CDR2 as FYNNEI. The CDR3 contains 15 residues. V gave up 7 bases and J gave up 5 bases; unmatched junction bases: 9. CDR3 amino acids: CASKGNSGRAETQYF. The CDR3 DNA reads TGTGCCAGCAAGGGAAATAGCGGGAGGGCGGAGACCCAGTACTTC.

The genes are TRBV7-6 and TRBJ1-5, with 8 bases lining up with TRBD1. With V trimmed by 5 bases and J by 0 bases, 3 bases remained unmatched. The CDR3 has 15 residues. The germline V gene encodes CDR1 SGHVS and CDR2 FNYEAQ. CDR3 nucleotides: TGTGCCAGCAGCGCGGGACAGGCTAGCAATCAGCCCCAGCATTTT. It yields the protein CASSAGQASNQPQHF.